The 20 T cell receptor beta chains below were found in one sample sequenced in a study of OX40 agonist ivuxolimab in advanced cancers. Libraries were prepared through the immunoSEQ multiplex PCR assay. TCRdb obtained this table from immuneACCESS and retained in-frame rearrangements with V and J assigned. These tables miss some clones; where compared with another copy, unresolved V genes account for less than half of the shortfall, and the remainder is unexplained. The sample records 58,000 or so clones, 89% of which are singletons. The ten most abundant clones make up more than 10% of the sample. The sequencing used CD4+ or CD8+ T cells sorted from blood, collected in a trial of the OX40 agonist ivuxolimab. These receptors were collected from an adult with an advanced solid tumor such as melanoma, head and neck, liver or kidney cancer.

V and J are TRBV13 and TRBJ1-1; D is unclear. The CDR3 is 12 amino acids. In germline, CDR1 is PRHDT, CDR2 FYEKMQ (reference sequence). Trimming removed 3 bases from V and 6 bases from J, with 8 bases in between. CDR3 in amino acids: CASSLTVSEAFF. DNA of the CDR3: TGTGCCAGCAGCTTGACCGTATCTGAAGCTTTCTTT.

The V call is TRBV4-1, the J call TRBJ2-7, with 14 bases fitting TRBD2. The CDR3 loop spans 16 amino acids. Germline V gene data show CDR1 as MGHRA and CDR2 as YSYEKL. Unmatched junction bases numbered 6, after V lost 1 base and J lost 7 bases. This chain's CDR3 is CASSQVGTSGSWEQYF. The CDR3 region has the DNA TGCGCCAGCAGCCAAGTTGGGACTAGCGGGAGTTGGGAGCAGTACTTC.

The rearrangement joins TRBV5-6 to TRBJ2-2; the match to TRBD2 covers 7 bases. Germline V CDR1 and CDR2: SGHDT, YYEEEE. This CDR3 region has 16 residues. J lost 1 base, V lost 2 bases, and 5 bases had no gene match. CDR3 region: CASSFPGGGNTGELFF. In nucleotides, the CDR3 is TGTGCCAGCAGCTTTCCGGGCGGGGGGAACACCGGGGAGCTGTTTTTT.

This chain links TRBV19 with TRBJ1-5; D uncertain. V dropped 3 bases and J dropped 0 bases, with 12 bases sitting between them. Germline-derived CDR1 and CDR2 are LNHDA and SQIVND (reference sequence). The CDR3 totals 16 residues. In DNA, the CDR3 is TGTGCCAGTAGTATGGCTCTTTTGGGTAGCAATCAGCCCCAGCATTTT. Amino acid sequence: CASSMALLGSNQPQHF.

This sequence joins TRBV7-6 and TRBJ2-2; 7 bases are shared with TRBD2. CDR1 is SGHVS and CDR2 is FNYEAQ in the germline V gene. The CDR3 is 15 residues long. Unmatched junction bases numbered 7, after V lost 4 bases and J lost 5 bases. CDR3 region: CASSWPGRATGELFF. CDR3 coding DNA: TGTGCCAGCAGCTGGCCGGGGAGGGCGACCGGGGAGCTGTTTTTT.

The chain employs TRBV15 and TRBJ1-6; TRBD1 aligns across 7 bases. The ends lost 3 bases at V and 14 bases at J; junction bases unmatched: 7. The CDR3 consists of 13 residues. Germline loops: CDR1 LNHNV, CDR2 YYDKDF (reference sequence). CDR3: CATSSRQGWTLHF. For the CDR3, the DNA is TGTGCCACCAGCAGCCGACAGGGCTGGACCCTCCACTTT.

This chain connects TRBV5-1 to TRBJ1-1; D gene unclear. This CDR3 has 17 amino acids. The germline V gene has CDR1 SGHRS and CDR2 YFSETQ. Trimming removed 0 bases at V and 1 base at J, with 16 bases between. CDR3 residues: CASSLVAGPWGNTEAFF. The CDR3 DNA is TGCGCCAGCAGCTTGGTGGCAGGACCGTGGGGGAACACTGAAGCTTTCTTT.

The J gene is TRBJ1-6, the V gene TRBV27, with 7 bases that match TRBD1. This CDR3 contains 16 residues. Germline loops: CDR1 MNHEY, CDR2 SMNVEV (reference sequence). With V trimmed by 3 bases and J by 7 bases, 9 bases remained unmatched. The CDR3 DNA is TGTGCCAGCAGTTTCTATCTGGGACAGAACAATTCACCCCTCCACTTT. Protein sequence: CASSFYLGQNNSPLHF.

The gene calls are TRBV7-9 and TRBJ2-3; 9 bases are a match to TRBD2. Trimming took 3 bases from V and 0 from J; bases not matched to a gene: 1. CDR1 SEHNR and CDR2 FQNEAQ come from the germline V gene (reference sequence). The CDR3 has 15 amino acids. In DNA form, the CDR3 reads TGTGCCAGCAGCTTTACTAGCGGGAGCACAGATACGCAGTATTTT. Protein sequence: CASSFTSGSTDTQYF. Supplemented by reference TRBV7-9 and TRBJ2-3, the full variable domain reads DTGVSQNPRHKITKRGQNVTFRCDPISEHNRLYWYRQTLGQGPEFLTYFQNEAQLEKSRLLSDRFSAERPKGSFSTLEIQRTEQGDSAMYLCASSFTSGSTDTQYFGPGTRLTVL.

The chain employs TRBV12-5 and TRBJ1-1; no reliable D call. V dropped 1 base and J dropped 4 bases, with 13 bases sitting between them. CDR3 length: 15 residues. Germline V gene lookup returns CDR1 LGHNT and CDR2 FRNRAP. CDR3 sequence (DNA): TGTGCTAGTGGTTTGGACTTGGGTCGTCTCACTGAAGCTTTCTTT. As protein: CASGLDLGRLTEAFF.

The chain employs TRBV10-3 and TRBJ1-1; D gene ambiguous. Germline V gene sequence: CDR1 ENHRY, CDR2 SYGVKD. The germline V and J ends were trimmed by 5 bases and 4 bases, with 14 bases remaining between them. This CDR3 has 14 amino acids. The CDR3 region has the DNA TGTGCCATCAGTCACCCGGGAGGGCTCACTGAAGCTTTCTTT. It encodes CAISHPGGLTEAFF.

The genes are TRBV7-9 and TRBJ2-2, with D tentatively TRBD2 (6 bases). The CDR3 is 15 residues long. Germline assignment: CDR1 SEHNR and CDR2 FQNEAQ (reference sequence). Trimming stripped 6 bases from V and 4 bases from J, with 15 bases between. CDR3 loop: CASSPPGLSTGELFF. CDR3 coding DNA: TGTGCCAGCAGTCCACCGGGACTGAGCACCGGGGAGCTGTTTTTT.

This clone turned up a few times. V and J are TRBV7-9 and TRBJ2-1; 11 positions match TRBD2. The V segment lost 5 bases and the J segment 2 bases; nucleotides outside the gene matches: 8. CDR3 length: 17 amino acids. Per germline, CDR1 SEHNR and CDR2 FQNEAQ (reference sequence). In DNA, the CDR3 is TGTGCCAGCAGCACCGACCTTAGCGGGGGGGCCTACAATGAGCAGTTCTTC. Amino acid sequence: CASSTDLSGGAYNEQFF. The full variable domain, its missing parts supplied by reference TRBV7-9 and TRBJ2-1, is DTGVSQNPRHKITKRGQNVTFRCDPISEHNRLYWYRQTLGQGPEFLTYFQNEAQLEKSRLLSDRFSAERPKGSFSTLEIQRTEQGDSAMYLCASSTDLSGGAYNEQFFGPGTRLTVL.

This chain joins TRBV23-1 and TRBJ2-1, with D possibly matching TRBD2 (6 bases). TRBV23-1 is noted as an ORF with a role that remains uncertain. Between the trimmed V and J ends, which lost 6 bases and 4 bases, there was a span of 25 bases. The CDR3 covers 18 residues. CDR3 nucleotides: TGCGCCAGCAGGCAACGGGGGTTGCTGGATGGCTCATACAATGAGCAGTTCTTC. Its protein is CASRQRGLLDGSYNEQFF.

This chain links TRBV19 with TRBJ2-7, with D tentatively TRBD2 (6 bases). Germline V lookup: CDR1 LNHDA, CDR2 SQIVND (reference sequence). The CDR3 covers 18 residues. Trimming left V 0 bases short and J 2 bases short, with 20 bases between. CDR3 in DNA: TGTGCCAGTAGTATAGATCAGGCGGGATTAGGTCCTACCTACGAGCAGTACTTC. This gives the protein CASSIDQAGLGPTYEQYF. The full variable domain, rest sourced from reference TRBV19 and TRBJ2-7, is DGGITQSPKYLFRKEGQNVTLSCEQNLNHDAMYWYRQDPGQGLRLIYYSQIVNDFQKGDIAEGYSVSREKKESFPLTVTSAQKNPTAFYLCASSIDQAGLGPTYEQYFGPGTRLTVT.

The genes are TRBV6-1 and TRBJ2-2; TRBD2 aligns across 9 bases. The CDR3 has 15 amino acids. The V gene end was trimmed by 6 bases and the J gene end by 5 bases; junction bases not matched to a gene: 7. Germline V CDR1 and CDR2: MNHNS, SASEGT. CDR3 sequence (DNA): TGTGCCAGCAGACCGGGACTAGCCGAGACCGGGGAGCTGTTTTTT. Translation: CASRPGLAETGELFF.

This sequence joins TRBV5-1 and TRBJ2-7; D is tentatively TRBD1 or TRBD2 (5 bases each). This CDR3 spans 12 amino acids. Trimming removed 0 bases from V and 6 bases from J, with 7 bases in between. CDR1 and CDR2 from the germline V gene are SGHRS and YFSETQ. Here the CDR3 DNA reads TGCGCCAGCAGCTTGGTCGGGGCCGAGCAGTACTTC. This sequence encodes CASSLVGAEQYF. Combining the CDR3 with reference TRBV5-1 and TRBJ2-7 gives the whole variable domain KAGVTQTPRYLIKTRGQQVTLSCSPISGHRSVSWYQQTPGQGLQFLFEYFSETQRNKGNFPGRFSGRQFSNSRSEMNVSTLELGDSALYLCASSLVGAEQYFGPGTRLTVT.

V usage is TRBV9 and J usage is TRBJ2-2; D call uncertain. The V end was cut by 3 bases, the J end by 8 bases, with 5 bases between. CDR3 length: 11 amino acids. Germline CDR1 is SGDLS and CDR2 is YYNGEE. The CDR3 DNA is TGTGCCAGCAGCGCCTTGGGGGAGCTGTTTTTT. Its protein product is CASSALGELFF.

The chain has TRBV28 and TRBJ2-4, with D possibly being TRBD2 (5 bases). The germline CDR1 and CDR2 sequences are MDHEN and SYDVKM. There are 16 residues in the CDR3. V lost 7 bases and J 0 bases, leaving 16 bases between the germline ends. CDR3 bases: TGTGCCAGCACTAGACGGGGAACACTAGCCAAAAACATTCAGTACTTC. Amino acids: CASTRRGTLAKNIQYF.

By sample share, this clone is medium-sized. This specimen includes other DNA sequences encoding the same CDR3. This chain joins TRBV27 and TRBJ2-7, with 10 nucleotides matching TRBD2. Germline assignment: CDR1 MNHEY and CDR2 SMNVEV (reference sequence). The CDR3 is 13 amino acids. After removal of 3 bases from V and 6 bases from J, the junction contained 2 bases not matched to a gene. CDR3 loop: CASSFGLAAEQYF. The CDR3 DNA sequence: TGTGCCAGCAGTTTTGGACTAGCGGCCGAGCAGTACTTC.